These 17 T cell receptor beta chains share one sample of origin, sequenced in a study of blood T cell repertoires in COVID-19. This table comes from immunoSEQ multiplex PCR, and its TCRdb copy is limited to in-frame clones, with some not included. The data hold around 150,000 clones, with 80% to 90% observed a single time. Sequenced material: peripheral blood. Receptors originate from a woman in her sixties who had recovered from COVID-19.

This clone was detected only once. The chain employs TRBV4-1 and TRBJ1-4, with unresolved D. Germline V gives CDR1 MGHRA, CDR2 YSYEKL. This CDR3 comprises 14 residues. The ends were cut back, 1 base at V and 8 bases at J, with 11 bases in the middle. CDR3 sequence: CASSQVSSGEKLFF. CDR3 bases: TGCGCCAGCAGCCAAGTCTCTTCCGGGGAAAAACTGTTTTTT.

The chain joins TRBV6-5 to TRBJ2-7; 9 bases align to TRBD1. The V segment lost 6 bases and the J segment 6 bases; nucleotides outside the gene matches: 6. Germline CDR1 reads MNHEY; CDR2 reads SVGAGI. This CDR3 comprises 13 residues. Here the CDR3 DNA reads TGTGCCAGCAGCGACCGGGACAGGGCCGAGCAGTACTTC. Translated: CASSDRDRAEQYF.

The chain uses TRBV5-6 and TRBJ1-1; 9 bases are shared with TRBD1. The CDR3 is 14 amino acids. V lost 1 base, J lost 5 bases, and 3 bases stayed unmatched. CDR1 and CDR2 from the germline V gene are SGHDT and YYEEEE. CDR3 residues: CASSLNRGRTEAFF. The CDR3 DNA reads TGTGCCAGCAGCTTGAACAGGGGGCGGACTGAAGCTTTCTTT.

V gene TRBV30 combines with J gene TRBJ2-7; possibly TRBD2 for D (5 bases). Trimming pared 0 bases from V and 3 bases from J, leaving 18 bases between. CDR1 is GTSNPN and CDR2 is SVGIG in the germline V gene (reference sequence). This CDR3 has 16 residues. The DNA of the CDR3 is TGTGCCTGGAGTGTAGGCCGGGGTCCCCTAGACTACGAGCAGTACTTC. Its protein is CAWSVGRGPLDYEQYF.

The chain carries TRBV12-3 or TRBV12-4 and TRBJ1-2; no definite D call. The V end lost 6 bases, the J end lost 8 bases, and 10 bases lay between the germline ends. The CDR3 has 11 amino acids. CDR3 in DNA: TGTGCCAGCAGCTCCGTACAGGGCTACACCTTC. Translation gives CASSSVQGYTF.

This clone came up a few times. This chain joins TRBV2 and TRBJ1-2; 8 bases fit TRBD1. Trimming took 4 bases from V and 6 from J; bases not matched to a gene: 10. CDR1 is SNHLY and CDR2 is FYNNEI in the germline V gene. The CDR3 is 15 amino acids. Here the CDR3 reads CASSGRPGGADGYTF. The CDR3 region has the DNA TGTGCCAGCAGTGGACGACCAGGGGGCGCGGATGGCTACACCTTC. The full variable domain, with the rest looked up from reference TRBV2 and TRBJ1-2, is EPEVTQTPSHQVTQMGQEVILRCVPISNHLYFYWYRQILGQKVEFLVSFYNNEISEKSEIFDDQFSVERPDGSNFTLKIRSTKLEDSAMYFCASSGRPGGADGYTFGSGTRLTVV.

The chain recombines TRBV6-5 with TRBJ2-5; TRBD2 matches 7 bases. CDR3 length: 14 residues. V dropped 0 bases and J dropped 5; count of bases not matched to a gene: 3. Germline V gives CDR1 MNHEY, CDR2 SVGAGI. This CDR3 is CASSYSAGVETQYF. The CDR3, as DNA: TGTGCCAGCAGTTACTCGGCGGGGGTCGAGACCCAGTACTTC.

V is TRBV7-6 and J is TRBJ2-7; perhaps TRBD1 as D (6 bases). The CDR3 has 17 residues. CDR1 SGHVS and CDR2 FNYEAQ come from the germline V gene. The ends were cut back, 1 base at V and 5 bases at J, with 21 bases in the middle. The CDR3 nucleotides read TGTGCCAGCAGCTTAGAGGCGGCCAGGGGTCGTTCCCACGAGCAGTACTTC. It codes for CASSLEAARGRSHEQYF.

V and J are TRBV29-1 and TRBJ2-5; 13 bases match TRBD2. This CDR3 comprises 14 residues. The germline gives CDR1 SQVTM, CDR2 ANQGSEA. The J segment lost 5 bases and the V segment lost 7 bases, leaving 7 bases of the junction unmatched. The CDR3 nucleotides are TGCAGCGGACTAGCGGGGGGTACTGTTGAGACCCAGTACTTC. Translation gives CSGLAGGTVETQYF.

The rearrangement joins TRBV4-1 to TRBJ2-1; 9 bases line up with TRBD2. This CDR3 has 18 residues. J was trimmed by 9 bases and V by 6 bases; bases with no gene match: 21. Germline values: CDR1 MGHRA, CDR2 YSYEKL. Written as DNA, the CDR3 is TGCGCCAGCAGTACGAAAGGGGTGGTAGCGGGGGAAGGTCGTGAGCAGTTCTTC. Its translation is CASSTKGVVAGEGREQFF.

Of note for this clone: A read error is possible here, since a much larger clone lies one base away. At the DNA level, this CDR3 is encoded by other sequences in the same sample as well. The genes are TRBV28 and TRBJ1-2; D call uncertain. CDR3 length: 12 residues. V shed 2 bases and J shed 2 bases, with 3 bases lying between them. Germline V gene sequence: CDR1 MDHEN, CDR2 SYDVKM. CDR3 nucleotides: TGTGCCAGCAGTTTAACAAACTATGGCTACACCTTC. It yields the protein CASSLTNYGYTF.

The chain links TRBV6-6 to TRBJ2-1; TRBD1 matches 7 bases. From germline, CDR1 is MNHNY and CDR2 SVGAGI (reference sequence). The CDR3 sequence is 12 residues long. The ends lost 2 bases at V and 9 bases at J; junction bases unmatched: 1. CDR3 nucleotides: TGTGCCAGCAGTTACGGGACAGCTGAGCAGTTCTTC. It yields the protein CASSYGTAEQFF.

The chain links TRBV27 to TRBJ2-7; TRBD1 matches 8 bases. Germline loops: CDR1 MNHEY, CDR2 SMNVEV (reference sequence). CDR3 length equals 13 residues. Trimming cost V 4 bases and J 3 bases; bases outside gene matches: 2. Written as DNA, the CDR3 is TGTGCCAGCAGTTACGGGACAGGCTACGAGCAGTACTTC. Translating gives CASSYGTGYEQYF.

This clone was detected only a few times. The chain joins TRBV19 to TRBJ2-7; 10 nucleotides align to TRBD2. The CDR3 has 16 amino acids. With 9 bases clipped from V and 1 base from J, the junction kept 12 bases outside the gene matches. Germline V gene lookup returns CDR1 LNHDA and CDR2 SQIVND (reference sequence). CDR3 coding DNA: TGTGCCAGACTAGCGGGGCTGCCCGTCGAATCCTACGAGCAGTACTTC. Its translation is CARLAGLPVESYEQYF.

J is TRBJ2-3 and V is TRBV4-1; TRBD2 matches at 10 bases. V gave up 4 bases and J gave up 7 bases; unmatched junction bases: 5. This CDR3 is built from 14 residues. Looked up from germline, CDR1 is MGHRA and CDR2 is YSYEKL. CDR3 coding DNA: TGCGCCAGCAGCCGGGCTAGCGGGGGAAATACGCAGTATTTT. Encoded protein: CASSRASGGNTQYF.

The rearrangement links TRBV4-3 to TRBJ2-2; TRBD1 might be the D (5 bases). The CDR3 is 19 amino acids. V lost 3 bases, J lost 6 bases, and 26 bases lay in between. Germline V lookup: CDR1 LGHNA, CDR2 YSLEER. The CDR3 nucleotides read TGCGCCAGCAGCCACAGTTATTGGGCAGGGTCAAAATATGCCGGGGAGCTGTTTTTT. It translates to CASSHSYWAGSKYAGELFF.

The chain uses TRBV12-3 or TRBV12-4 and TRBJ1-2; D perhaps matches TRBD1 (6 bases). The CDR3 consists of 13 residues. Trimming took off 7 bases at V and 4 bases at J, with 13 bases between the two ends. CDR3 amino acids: CASTPDRSYGYTF. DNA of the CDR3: TGTGCCAGCACCCCTGACAGGAGCTATGGCTACACCTTC.